The rows below give T cell receptor beta chains drawn from one sample of a study of CD8 T cells in Susac syndrome. MiXCR, applied by TCRdb to the immunoSEQ multiplex PCR reads, yields one record per CDR3 protein. The data show 210,000 or so distinct CDR3 sequences, 92% seen once. Sequenced sample: CD8+ T cells from PBMCs. These receptors originate from a human donor with multiple sclerosis. Each CDR3 is given with its conserved first and last residue. The D gene is left open where the match is weak. Rows may omit the clone size; those that give it use once, few, many or a size class.

j_call | v_call | clone_size | d_call | cdr3_aa | cdr3_nt
TRBJ2-1 | TRBV4-1 | NA | TRBD2 | CASSQDGLAGGGSYNEQFF | TGCGCCAGCAGCCAAGATGGACTAGCGGGAGGAGGCTCCTACAATGAGCAGTTCTTC
TRBJ1-1 | TRBV2 | NA | TRBD1 | CASRGQGARDTEAFF | TGTGCCAGCAGGGGCCAGGGGGCGCGGGACACTGAAGCTTTCTTT
TRBJ2-3 | TRBV3-1 | NA | TRBD1 | CASSQDGGDREVTDTQYF | TGTGCCAGCAGCCAAGATGGGGGAGACAGGGAAGTCACAGATACGCAGTATTTT
TRBJ2-3 | TRBV4-1 | NA | NA | CASSRTSTDTQYF | TGCGCCAGCAGCCGGACCAGCACAGATACGCAGTATTTT
TRBJ2-3 | TRBV30 | NA | TRBD2 | CAWSWVGIELAGETSWDTQYF | TGTGCCTGGAGTTGGGTCGGGATTGAATTAGCGGGAGAAACTAGTTGGGATACGCAGTATTTT
TRBJ1-1 | TRBV5-1 | NA | NA | CASSPDVNTEAFF | TGCGCCAGCAGCCCTGATGTGAACACTGAAGCTTTCTTT
TRBJ2-2 | TRBV9 | NA | TRBD2 | CASSVGTSPVGELFF | TGTGCCAGCAGCGTAGGGACTAGTCCAGTCGGGGAGCTGTTTTTT
TRBJ2-7 | TRBV6-1 | once | NA | CASTRTLTQHAYEQYF | TGTGCCAGCACCCGAACCCTCACACAGCACGCCTACGAGCAGTACTTC
TRBJ2-2 | TRBV19 | NA | TRBD2 | CASSGGTGELFF | TGTGCCTCCTCGGGGGGAACCGGGGAGCTGTTTTTT
TRBJ2-2 | TRBV19 | NA | NA | CASSGPTGELFF | TGTGCCAGTAGTGGACCTACCGGGGAGCTGTTTTTT
TRBJ2-1 | TRBV13 | NA | NA | CASSLDSSGVGFDEQFF | TGTGCCAGCAGCTTAGATAGTTCAGGAGTAGGGTTTGATGAGCAGTTCTTC
TRBJ1-2 | TRBV29-1 | NA | TRBD1 | CSVVNRGSDYGYTF | TGCAGCGTAGTTAACAGGGGGAGTGACTATGGCTACACCTTC
TRBJ2-4 | TRBV7-9 | once | NA | CASSLGPNPTLVDIQYF | TGTGCCAGCAGCTTGGGGCCGAACCCGACTCTAGTCGACATTCAGTACTTC
TRBJ2-7 | TRBV4-1 | NA | NA | CASSQAPSSYEQYF | TGCGCCAGCAGCCAAGCTCCAAGCTCCTACGAGCAGTACTTC
TRBJ2-3 | TRBV15 | NA | NA | CATSRDLQASTDTQYF | TGTGCCACCAGCAGAGATTTACAGGCTAGCACAGATACGCAGTATTTT
TRBJ1-2 | TRBV9 | NA | NA | CASSVARDGVYGYTF | TGTGCCAGCAGCGTAGCCCGTGACGGTGTCTATGGCTACACCTTC
TRBJ1-1 | TRBV7-9 | NA | NA | CASSMASGEAFF | TGTGCCAGCAGCATGGCTTCGGGTGAAGCTTTCTTT
TRBJ1-2 | TRBV14 | NA | NA | CASSQDRGSGYTF | TGTGCCAGCAGCCAAGATAGGGGGTCTGGCTACACCTTC
TRBJ2-3 | TRBV5-4 | NA | NA | CASSFRGAGSYPTRYTDTQYF | TGTGCCAGCAGCTTTAGAGGTGCGGGTTCGTACCCCACACGGTACACAGATACGCAGTATTTT
TRBJ2-3 | TRBV15 | once | NA | CATSRDLDRTDTQYF | TGTGCCACCAGCAGAGATCTGGATCGCACAGATACGCAGTATTTT
TRBJ1-2 | TRBV11-2 | NA | NA | CASSLDSGDYGYTF | TGTGCCAGCAGCTTAGATTCGGGGGACTATGGCTACACCTTC
TRBJ2-5 | TRBV29-1 | NA | TRBD2 | CSVRLAGETQYF | TGCAGCGTCCGACTAGCGGGGGAGACCCAGTACTTC
TRBJ2-7 | TRBV7-9 | NA | NA | CASTPRFSYEQYF | TGTGCCAGCACCCCCCGATTCTCCTACGAGCAGTACTTC
TRBJ1-3 | TRBV19 | NA | NA | CASLVSGGTIYF | TGTGCCAGCCTCGTTTCTGGAGGCACCATATATTTT
TRBJ2-1 | TRBV2 | once | NA | CASSESGGRSYNEQFF | TGTGCCAGCAGTGAATCCGGCGGGCGCTCCTACAATGAGCAGTTCTTC
TRBJ2-2 | TRBV7-2 | NA | NA | CASSLGPGPVGDTGELFF | TGTGCCAGCAGCTTAGGACCGGGACCAGTGGGGGACACCGGGGAGCTGTTTTTT
TRBJ1-1 | TRBV4-3 | NA | NA | CASSQGTMNTEAFF | TGCGCCAGCAGCCAGGGGACAATGAACACTGAAGCTTTCTTT
TRBJ2-7 | TRBV4-1 | few | NA | CASSQDTPGYEQYF | TGCGCCAGCAGCCAAGATACACCGGGCTACGAGCAGTACTTC
TRBJ2-1 | TRBV30 | NA | TRBD2 | CAWSWAGGLNEQFF | TGTGCCTGGAGCTGGGCGGGGGGCCTCAATGAGCAGTTCTTC
TRBJ1-1 | TRBV4-1 | NA | NA | CASSQLQGNTEAFF | TGCGCCAGCAGCCAACTACAGGGGAACACTGAAGCTTTCTTT
TRBJ1-1 | TRBV27 | NA | NA | CASSLSFGGEAFF | TGTGCCAGCAGTTTATCGTTCGGGGGGGAAGCTTTCTTT
TRBJ1-2 | TRBV7-9 | NA | NA | CASSLAGQGPPYGYTF | TGTGCCAGCAGCCTAGCGGGCCAAGGGCCGCCCTATGGCTACACCTTC
TRBJ2-7 | TRBV3-1 | NA | NA | CASSQLRGHPSYEQYF | TGTGCCAGCAGCCAACTAAGGGGACATCCCTCCTACGAGCAGTACTTC
TRBJ2-1 | TRBV5-6 | NA | TRBD2 | CASSLGSGGVNEQFF | TGTGCCAGCAGCTTGGGTAGCGGGGGGGTCAATGAGCAGTTCTTC
TRBJ1-1 | TRBV6-6 | once | NA | CASSYSIVAGGTEAFF | TGTGCCAGCAGTTACTCCATCGTGGCGGGGGGGACTGAAGCTTTCTTT
TRBJ2-2 | TRBV9 | few | NA | CASSVVGAGELFF | TGTGCCAGCAGCGTAGTCGGGGCCGGGGAGCTGTTTTTT
TRBJ2-5 | TRBV21-1 | NA | NA | CASSKVTPGETQYF | TGTGCCAGCAGCAAAGTGACACCTGGCGAGACCCAGTACTTC
TRBJ1-5 | TRBV19 | NA | NA | CASSRALGQPQHF | TGTGCCAGTAGCAGGGCCTTAGGTCAGCCCCAGCATTTT
TRBJ2-3 | TRBV7-9 | NA | NA | CASSPAGQNTDTQYF | TGTGCCAGCAGCCCTGCGGGACAAAACACAGATACGCAGTATTTT
TRBJ2-7 | TRBV4-1 | NA | TRBD2 | CASSQEASGSSYEQYF | TGCGCCAGCAGCCAAGAAGCTAGCGGGAGCTCCTACGAGCAGTACTTC
TRBJ2-1 | TRBV27 | NA | TRBD2 | CASSLSGRGASGTYNEQFF | TGTGCCAGCAGTTTATCGGGGCGAGGAGCTAGCGGAACATACAATGAGCAGTTCTTC
TRBJ1-1 | TRBV13 | few | NA | CASSPDPNTEAFF | TGTGCCAGCAGCCCTGACCCGAACACTGAAGCTTTCTTT
TRBJ2-7 | TRBV20-1 | NA | NA | CSAGDLAGYEQYF | TGCAGTGCGGGGGACCTCGCGGGTTACGAGCAGTACTTC
TRBJ2-1 | TRBV6-2/TRBV6-3 | NA | NA | CASSWAGLTDEQFF | TGTGCCAGCAGTTGGGCAGGCCTTACGGATGAGCAGTTCTTC
TRBJ1-2 | TRBV11-2 | NA | NA | CASSWTPENYGYTF | TGTGCCAGCAGCTGGACCCCAGAGAACTATGGCTACACCTTC
TRBJ2-3 | TRBV7-9 | few | NA | CASSLIADTQYF | TGTGCCAGCAGCTTAATAGCAGATACGCAGTATTTT
TRBJ2-3 | TRBV29-1 | NA | NA | CSVEPGLDGVDTQYF | TGCAGCGTTGAACCTGGCCTCGACGGGGTCGATACGCAGTATTTT
TRBJ2-6 | TRBV5-6 | NA | NA | CASSLGGPGANVLTF | TGTGCCAGCAGCTTGGGGGGGCCTGGGGCCAACGTCCTGACTTTC
TRBJ2-1 | TRBV7-9 | NA | TRBD1 | CASTIPGQGDYNEQFF | TGTGCCAGCACCATCCCTGGGCAGGGGGACTACAATGAGCAGTTCTTC
TRBJ1-5 | TRBV6-5 | NA | NA | CASSYGVTQPQHF | TGTGCCAGCAGTTACGGGGTAACCCAGCCCCAGCATTTT
TRBJ2-5 | TRBV5-6 | NA | NA | CASMGGGETQYF | TGTGCCAGCATGGGAGGCGGAGAGACCCAGTACTTC
TRBJ1-4 | TRBV7-9 | NA | NA | CASSRGPKREKLFF | TGTGCCAGCAGCCGGGGTCCCAAGAGGGAAAAACTGTTTTTT
TRBJ2-2 | TRBV24-1 | NA | NA | CATSENTGELFF | TGTGCCACCAGTGAGAACACCGGGGAGCTGTTTTTT
TRBJ2-4 | TRBV12-3/TRBV12-4 | NA | NA | CASSLGGGFDIQYF | TGTGCCAGCAGTTTAGGAGGAGGGTTTGACATTCAGTACTTC
TRBJ2-5 | TRBV11-2 | NA | TRBD2 | CASSHITISGGARETQYF | TGTGCCAGCAGCCATATAACTATTAGCGGGGGGGCGAGGGAGACCCAGTACTTC